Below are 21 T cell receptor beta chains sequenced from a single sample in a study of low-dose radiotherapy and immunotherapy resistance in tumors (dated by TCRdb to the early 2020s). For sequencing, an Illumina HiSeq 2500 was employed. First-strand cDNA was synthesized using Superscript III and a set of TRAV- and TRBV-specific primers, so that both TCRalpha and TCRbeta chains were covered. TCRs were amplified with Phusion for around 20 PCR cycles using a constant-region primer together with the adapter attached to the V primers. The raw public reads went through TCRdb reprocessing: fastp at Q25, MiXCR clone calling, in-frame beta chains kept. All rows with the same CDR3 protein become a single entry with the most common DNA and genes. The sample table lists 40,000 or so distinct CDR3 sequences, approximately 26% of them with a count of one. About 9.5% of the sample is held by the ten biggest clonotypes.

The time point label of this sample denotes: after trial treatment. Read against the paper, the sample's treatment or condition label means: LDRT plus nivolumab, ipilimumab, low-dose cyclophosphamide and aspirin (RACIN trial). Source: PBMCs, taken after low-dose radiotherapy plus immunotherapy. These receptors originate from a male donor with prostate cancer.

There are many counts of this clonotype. CDR3 nucleotides: TGTGCCAGTACTCGGGATTTCGACTATGGCTACACCTTC. Residues: CASTRDFDYGYTF. The chain joins TRBV19 to TRBJ1-2, with D uncertain. Germline CDR1 is LNHDA and CDR2 is SQIVND (reference sequence). V dropped 7 bases and J dropped 3 bases, with 12 bases sitting between them. The length of the CDR3 is 13 residues.

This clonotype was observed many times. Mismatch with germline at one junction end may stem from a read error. CDR3 nucleotides: TGTGCCAGCAGCTTATCGGGGGAAGTCTATGGCTACACCTTC. Protein product: CASSLSGEVYGYTF. The chain combines TRBV5-1 with TRBJ1-2, with a tentative D call TRBD1 (5 bases). CDR1 and CDR2 from the germline V gene are SGHRS and YFSETQ. The CDR3 runs to 14 residues.

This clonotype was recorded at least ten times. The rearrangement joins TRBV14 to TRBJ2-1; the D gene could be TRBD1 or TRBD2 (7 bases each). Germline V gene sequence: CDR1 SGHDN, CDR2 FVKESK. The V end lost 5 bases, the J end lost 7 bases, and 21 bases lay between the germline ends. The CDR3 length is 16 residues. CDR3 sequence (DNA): TGTGCCAGCAGCTCACGGACCTTCAGGGGGGGGAATGAGCAGTTCTTC. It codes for CASSSRTFRGGNEQFF.

The CDR3 region has the DNA TGTGCCAGCAGTTTAGGACTAGCGGCGGCTCAATACTCCTACAATGAGCAGTTCTTC. Protein: CASSLGLAAAQYSYNEQFF. The genes are TRBV28 and TRBJ2-1; 10 nucleotides match TRBD2. Germline trimming cut 2 bases from V and 0 bases from J; bases unmatched to any gene: 10. Germline CDR1 is MDHEN and CDR2 is SYDVKM. The CDR3 runs to 19 residues.

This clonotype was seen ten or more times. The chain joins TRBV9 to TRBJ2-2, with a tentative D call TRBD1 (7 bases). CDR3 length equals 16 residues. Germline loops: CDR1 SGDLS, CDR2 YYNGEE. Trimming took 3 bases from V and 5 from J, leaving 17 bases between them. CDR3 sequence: CASSGEPGGNTGELFF. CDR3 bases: TGTGCCAGCAGCGGGGAGCCAGGGGGGAATACCGGGGAGCTGTTTTTT.

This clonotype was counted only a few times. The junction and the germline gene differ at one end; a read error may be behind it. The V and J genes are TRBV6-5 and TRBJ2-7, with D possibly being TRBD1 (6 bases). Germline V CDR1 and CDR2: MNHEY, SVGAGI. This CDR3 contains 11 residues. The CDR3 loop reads CASSSQGIWNF. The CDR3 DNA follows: TGTGCCAGCAGCTCTCAGGGGATTTGGAACTTC.

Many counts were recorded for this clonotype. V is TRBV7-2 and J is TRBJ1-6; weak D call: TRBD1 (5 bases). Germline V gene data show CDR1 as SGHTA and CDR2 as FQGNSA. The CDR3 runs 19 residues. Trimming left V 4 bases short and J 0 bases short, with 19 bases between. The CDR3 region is CASSYYDGGVSSYNSPLHF. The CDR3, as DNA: TGTGCCAGCAGCTATTATGATGGAGGGGTTAGCTCCTATAATTCACCCCTCCACTTT.

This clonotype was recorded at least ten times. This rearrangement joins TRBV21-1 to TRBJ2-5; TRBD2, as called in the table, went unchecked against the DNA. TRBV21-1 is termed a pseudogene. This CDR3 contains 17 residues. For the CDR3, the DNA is TGTGCCAGCAGCGAAAGGGGACTAGCGGGAGTACAGGAGACCCAGTACTTC. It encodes CASSERGLAGVQETQYF.

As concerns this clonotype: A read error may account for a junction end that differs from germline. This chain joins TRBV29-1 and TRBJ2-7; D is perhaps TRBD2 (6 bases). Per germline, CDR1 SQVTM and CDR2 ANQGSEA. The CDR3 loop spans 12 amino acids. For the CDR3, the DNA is TGCAGCGTTGAACGGGGGAGCTACGAGCAGTATTTC. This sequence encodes CSVERGSYEQYF.

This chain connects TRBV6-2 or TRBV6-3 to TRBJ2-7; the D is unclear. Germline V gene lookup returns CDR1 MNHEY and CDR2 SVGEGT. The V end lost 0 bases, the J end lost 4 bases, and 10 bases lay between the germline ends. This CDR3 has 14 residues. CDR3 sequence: CASSYSGLEYEQYF. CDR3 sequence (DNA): TGTGCCAGCAGTTACTCGGGTTTGGAATACGAGCAGTACTTC.

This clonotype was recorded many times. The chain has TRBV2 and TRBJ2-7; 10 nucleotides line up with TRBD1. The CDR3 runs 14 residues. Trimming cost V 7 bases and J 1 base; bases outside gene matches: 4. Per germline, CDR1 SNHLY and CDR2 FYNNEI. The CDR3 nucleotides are TGTGCCAGCACCGGGACAGGGGCTTCCTACGAGCAGTACTTC. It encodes CASTGTGASYEQYF. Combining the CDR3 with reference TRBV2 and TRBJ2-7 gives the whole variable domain EPEVTQTPSHQVTQMGQEVILRCVPISNHLYFYWYRQILGQKVEFLVSFYNNEISEKSEIFDDQFSVERPDGSNFTLKIRSTKLEDSAMYFCASTGTGASYEQYFGPGTRLTVT.

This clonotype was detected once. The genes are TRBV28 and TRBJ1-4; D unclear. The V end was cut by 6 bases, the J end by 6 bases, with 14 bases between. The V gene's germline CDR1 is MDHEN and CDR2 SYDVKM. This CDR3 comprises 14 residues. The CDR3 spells CASSPVERDEKLFF. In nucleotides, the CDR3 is TGTGCCAGCAGCCCGGTGGAAAGGGATGAAAAACTGTTTTTT.

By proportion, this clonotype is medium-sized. This CDR3 is CASSPGGAYEQYF. The CDR3, as DNA: TGTGCCAGCAGCCCAGGGGGGGCCTACGAGCAGTACTTC. V is TRBV28 and J is TRBJ2-7; D may match TRBD1 or TRBD2 (7 bases each). Germline CDR1 is MDHEN and CDR2 is SYDVKM. CDR3 length equals 13 residues. The germline V and J ends were trimmed by 6 bases and 2 bases, with 11 bases remaining between them.

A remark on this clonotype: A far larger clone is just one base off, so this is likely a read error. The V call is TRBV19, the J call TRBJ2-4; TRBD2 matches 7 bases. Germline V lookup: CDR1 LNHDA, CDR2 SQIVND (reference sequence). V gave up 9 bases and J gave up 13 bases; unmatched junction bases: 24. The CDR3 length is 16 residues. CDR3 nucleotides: TGTGCCAGCAGCCCTAGCGGCTCCTCTTCTTACAATGAGCAGTACTTC. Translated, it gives CASSPSGSSSYNEQYF.

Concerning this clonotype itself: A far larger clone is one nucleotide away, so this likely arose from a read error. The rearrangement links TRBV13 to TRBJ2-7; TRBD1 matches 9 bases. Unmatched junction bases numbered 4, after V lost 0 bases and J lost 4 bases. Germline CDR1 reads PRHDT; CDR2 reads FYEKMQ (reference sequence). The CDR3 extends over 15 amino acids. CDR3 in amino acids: CASSLGGTGSYEQYF. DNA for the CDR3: TGTGCCAGCAGCTTAGGCGGGACAGGGTCGTACGAGCAGTACTTC.

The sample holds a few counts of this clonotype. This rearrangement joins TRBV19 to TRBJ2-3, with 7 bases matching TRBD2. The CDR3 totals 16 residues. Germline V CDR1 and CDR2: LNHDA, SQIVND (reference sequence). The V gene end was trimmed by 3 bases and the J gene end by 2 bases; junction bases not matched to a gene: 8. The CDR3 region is CASSIGGGQYTDTQYF. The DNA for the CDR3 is TGTGCCAGTAGTATTGGCGGGGGTCAATACACAGATACGCAGTATTTT.

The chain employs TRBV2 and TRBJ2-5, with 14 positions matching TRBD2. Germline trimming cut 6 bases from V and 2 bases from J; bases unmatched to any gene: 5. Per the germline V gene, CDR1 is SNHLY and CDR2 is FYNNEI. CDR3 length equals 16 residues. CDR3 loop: CASRSGTSGRQETQYF. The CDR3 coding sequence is TGTGCCAGCAGATCCGGGACTAGCGGGAGACAAGAGACCCAGTACTTC.

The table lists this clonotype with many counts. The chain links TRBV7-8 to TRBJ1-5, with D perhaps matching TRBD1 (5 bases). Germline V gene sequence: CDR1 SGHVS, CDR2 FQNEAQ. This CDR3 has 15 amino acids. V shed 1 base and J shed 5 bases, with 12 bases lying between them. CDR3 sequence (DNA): TGTGCCAGCAGCTTAGATGGTGGGGGGGATCAGCCCCAGCATTTT. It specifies CASSLDGGGDQPQHF.

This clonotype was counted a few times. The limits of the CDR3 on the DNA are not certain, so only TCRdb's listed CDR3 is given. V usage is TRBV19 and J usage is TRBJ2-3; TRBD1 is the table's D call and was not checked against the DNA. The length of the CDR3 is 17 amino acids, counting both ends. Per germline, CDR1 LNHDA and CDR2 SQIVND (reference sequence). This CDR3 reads CASSPRRSSTDTQYFFF.

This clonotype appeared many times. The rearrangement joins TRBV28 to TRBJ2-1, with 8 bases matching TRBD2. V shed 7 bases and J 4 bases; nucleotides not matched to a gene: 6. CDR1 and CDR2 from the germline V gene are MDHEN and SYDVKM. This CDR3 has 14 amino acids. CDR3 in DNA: TGTGCCAGCAAGGGTCCTAGCGGGTACAATGAGCAGTTCTTC. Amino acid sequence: CASKGPSGYNEQFF.

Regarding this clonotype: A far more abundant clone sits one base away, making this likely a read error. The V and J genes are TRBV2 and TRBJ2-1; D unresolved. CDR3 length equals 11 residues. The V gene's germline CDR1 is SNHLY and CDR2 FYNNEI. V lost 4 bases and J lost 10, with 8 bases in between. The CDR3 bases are TGTGCCAGCAGTGTCGCCTACGAGCAGTTCTTC. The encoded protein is CASSVAYEQFF.